This TCR beta chain is drawn from a study of blood T cell repertoires in COVID-19 (dated by TCRdb to between 2020 and 2021). With respect to the entire study: The collaborator samples originated in the United States, Italy and Spain and spanned the acute and convalescent phases of COVID-19. The material from the prospective study consisted of cDNA or gDNA derived from T cells, B-cell-depleted T cells, or PBMCs. Deeply sampled blood TCRbeta repertoires from subjects exposed to, actively infected with, or recovered from COVID-19 were included in the dataset. The repertoires were released in a freely available public database intended as a resource for research on the immune response to SARS-CoV-2. The samples were drawn from two sources: the first 160 participants of the ongoing ImmuneRACE study, and some 1,300 subjects contributed by 6 global collaborators. Sample metadata almost always included a de-identified subject ID, COVID-19 status, age in years and sex. Where HLA class I and class II types were available, the types were taken from metadata supplied by the sample provider, not from assay-based typing.

The immunoSEQ Assay, a bias-controlled multiplex PCR, was used to amplify TCRbeta CDR3 regions from genomic DNA. The study's processing was this. Nucleated cell counts per sample were estimated from amplification of reference gene primers within the assay. To quantify the absolute abundance of each unique TCRbeta CDR3 rearrangement, sequence reads were collapsed and filtered. Productive Simpson clonality was computed per sample as the square root of Simpson's diversity index over productive rearrangements. TCRdb holds this immuneACCESS table with in-frame rearrangements only. Some clones are missing; in checked studies, unresolved V genes explain under half, and the rest has no known cause. The D gene and trimming were derived from the DNA, and the V and J assignments and clone size from that table. The sample table lists 250,000 to 400,000 clones, approximately 87% of them with a count of one. Of the sample, 2.9% falls within the top ten clones.

One collaborating source in Seattle enrolled patients while the patients were actively infected and followed the patients over time throughout the course of disease. Collaborating institutions collected whole blood in K2EDTA tubes following their own protocols. For TCRbeta analysis, collaborators shipped samples as frozen whole blood, isolated PBMCs, or DNA extracted from either of those sample types. The CDR3 goes from the cysteine to the phenylalanine over 13 residues. Just CDR3 DNA is preserved here, 39 bases in frame from base 1. V sheds 7 bases and J sheds 5 bases, leaving 9 bases between their ends. CDR1 is given as MDHEN and CDR2 as SYDVKM, both from the germline V gene. A remark on this clone: The specificity of this receptor is unknown. No base quality values were provided; no much bigger clone lies one nucleotide off.

The investigation overall reported the following: The amount of clinical and demographic metadata varied by source and participant and was provided uncurated.

This clonotype was sampled from a woman in her thirties with COVID-19, enrolled during active disease. Specimen: peripheral blood. The sequence is built from TRBV28 and TRBJ1-6, with the D gene uncertain. At the DNA level, the sequence is TGTGCCAGCAAGATCGGGGATAATTCACCCCTCCACTTT. Translated, this is CASKIGDNSPLHF.